Below are 5 T cell receptor beta chains sequenced from a single sample in a study of blood T cells in healthy people across ages (dated by TCRdb to 2015 to 2017). Library prep was done by 5' RACE. Sequencing took place on an Illumina HiSeq 2500. The second PCR ran for about 6 to 11 cycles and used a J-beta primer mix along with a sample-barcoded 5' primer. TCRdb handled the public reads itself, with Q25 trimming in fastp and clone calling in MiXCR, and kept productive beta chains. Merged by CDR3 protein, the rows form single entries marked with the most common genes and DNA. A total of hundreds of thousands of distinct CDR3 sequences appear in this sample, 27% of them only once. 29% of the sample rests with the top ten. Sequencing was done on a sample of blood. Receptors originate from a woman between 65 and 79 years old in good health.

This clonotype was observed a handful of times. The chain links TRBV6-1 to TRBJ1-5; tentatively, D is TRBD1 (5 bases). V was cut by 0 bases and J by 3 bases, with 6 bases left in between. The length of the CDR3 is 14 residues. Looked up from germline, CDR1 is MNHNS and CDR2 is SASEGT. The CDR3 nucleotides are TGTGCCAGCAGTGAAGCGGGGCTCAATCAGCCCCAGCATTTT. This sequence encodes CASSEAGLNQPQHF.

This clonotype was observed a handful of times. This CDR3 is CASRQTWVTGGSGSSEAFF. Here the CDR3 DNA reads TGCGCCAGCCGGCAAACTTGGGTTACAGGGGGCAGCGGAAGCTCTGAAGCTTTCTTT. This chain connects TRBV4-1 to TRBJ1-1; 9 bases map to TRBD1. Trimming at V came to 8 bases and at J to 6 bases, leaving 25 bases not matched to a gene. Germline values: CDR1 MGHRA, CDR2 YSYEKL. The CDR3 runs to 19 residues.

The rearrangement links TRBV5-1 to TRBJ2-5; tentatively, D is TRBD1 (6 bases). The DNA end is a closer match to TRBJ2-7, so the J assignment may be wrong. CDR3 length: 13 amino acids. The germline CDR1 and CDR2 sequences are SGHRS and YFSETQ. The CDR3 nucleotides are TGCGCCAGCAGCTTTCGGCAGGGGAACGAGCAGTACTTC. Its protein product is CASSFRQGNEQYF.

V usage is TRBV3-1 and J usage is TRBJ2-7, with 7 bases aligning to TRBD2. CDR3 size: 15 residues. With V trimmed by 2 bases and J by 6 bases, 10 bases remained unmatched. Per the germline V gene, CDR1 is LGHDT and CDR2 is YNNKEL (reference sequence). In DNA form, the CDR3 reads TGTGCCAGCAGCCAATACGGAGCGGGGTCTCGCGAGCAGTACTTC. It translates to CASSQYGAGSREQYF.

This clonotype came up a few times. Since a much larger clone is just one base distant, this may be a read error. V gene TRBV5-1 combines with J gene TRBJ2-5; D might be TRBD2 (6 bases). CDR3 length equals 15 residues. Germline CDR1 SGHRS, CDR2 YFSETQ. The CDR3 sequence: CASGLAPDPGGAQYF. The CDR3 DNA reads as TGCGCCAGCGGCTTGGCCCCGGACCCAGGAGGGGCCCAGTACTTC.